The next 10 T cell receptor beta chains were all read from a single sample in a study of blood T cell repertoires in COVID-19 (TCRdb year 2020). The library was generated by the immunoSEQ multiplex PCR assay. TCRdb retrieved this table from immuneACCESS and kept in-frame rearrangements only. Not all clones are present; in checked studies, unresolved V genes account for under half, and no reason is known for the remainder. For this sample there are about 160,000 clones; 88% appear just once. The ten largest clones capture 6.6% of the sample. Sequenced: PBMCs or T cells enriched from blood (not recorded which). Receptors were obtained from a woman between 45 and 60 years old who had recovered from COVID-19.

The chain recombines TRBV7-9 with TRBJ2-2; 10 bases map to TRBD2. In germline, CDR1 is SEHNR, CDR2 FQNEAQ (reference sequence). Germline trimming cut 5 bases from V and 5 bases from J; bases unmatched to any gene: 5. This CDR3 is 15 amino acids long. This CDR3 reads CASSLSSGGTGELFF. The CDR3 bases are TGTGCCAGCAGCCTGTCTAGCGGGGGAACCGGGGAGCTGTTTTTT.

V gene TRBV5-1 combines with J gene TRBJ2-7, with D uncertain. CDR3 length equals 16 residues. Germline values: CDR1 SGHRS, CDR2 YFSETQ. The ends were cut back, 4 bases at V and 2 bases at J, with 19 bases in the middle. The CDR3 loop is CASSEGPPQSAYEQYF. The CDR3 coding sequence is TGCGCCAGCAGCGAAGGTCCCCCGCAGAGCGCCTACGAGCAGTACTTC.

This chain joins TRBV7-2 and TRBJ1-5; 7 positions match TRBD1. Germline CDR1 reads SGHTA; CDR2 reads FQGNSA. The CDR3 contains 16 residues. The V gene end was trimmed by 3 bases and the J gene end by 2 bases; junction bases not matched to a gene: 7. CDR3 sequence reads: CASSFRQGSGNQPQHF. CDR3 bases: TGTGCCAGCAGCTTCCGACAGGGTTCGGGCAATCAGCCCCAGCATTTT.

The gene calls are TRBV7-2 and TRBJ1-5; 7 bases match TRBD1. Per the germline V gene, CDR1 is SGHTA and CDR2 is FQGNSA. The CDR3 contains 13 residues. V gave up 4 bases and J gave up 5 bases; unmatched junction bases: 2. In DNA form, the CDR3 reads TGTGCCAGCAGCTGGCAGGGGGATCAGCCCCAGCATTTT. The encoded protein is CASSWQGDQPQHF. Filled out from reference TRBV7-2 and TRBJ1-5, the complete variable domain reads GAGVSQSPSNKVTEKGKDVELRCDPISGHTALYWYRQSLGQGLEFLIYFQGNSAPDKSGLPSDRFSAERTGGSVSTLTIQRTQQEDSAVYLCASSWQGDQPQHFGDGTRLSIL.

The rearrangement uses TRBV29-1 and TRBJ2-2; the match to TRBD1 covers 7 bases. CDR1 and CDR2 from the germline V gene are SQVTM and ANQGSEA. The CDR3 consists of 15 residues. Losses at the gene ends were 7 bases for V and 0 bases for J; bases not matched to a gene: 8. The CDR3 DNA reads TGCAGCGCGGCGAACAGGGGTGCGAACACCGGGGAGCTGTTTTTT. Its translation is CSAANRGANTGELFF.

V and J are TRBV7-2 and TRBJ1-5; TRBD1 might be the D (6 bases). The CDR3 covers 14 residues. V was clipped by 4 bases and J by 7 bases, with 14 bases between them. In germline, CDR1 is SGHTA, CDR2 FQGNSA. CDR3 protein: CASSSNRARQPQHF. The CDR3 nucleotides read TGTGCCAGCAGCTCGAACAGGGCTCGGCAGCCCCAGCATTTT.

This chain uses TRBV29-1 with TRBJ2-1; 9 bases align to TRBD1. There are 14 residues in the CDR3. Germline trimming cut 8 bases from V and 1 base from J; bases unmatched to any gene: 6. The germline gives CDR1 SQVTM, CDR2 ANQGSEA. In DNA, the CDR3 is TGCAGCACGCGACAGGGGGGATCCTACAATGAGCAGTTCTTC. The encoded protein is CSTRQGGSYNEQFF.

The V gene is TRBV20-1, the J gene TRBJ2-5; 14 bases agree with TRBD2. The CDR3 is 18 amino acids. V gave up 3 bases and J gave up 5 bases; unmatched junction bases: 14. Germline V gene lookup returns CDR1 DFQATT and CDR2 SNEGSKA (reference sequence). In nucleotides, the CDR3 is TGCAGTGCTAGTTTGGTCGGACTAGCGGGGGGCAGGCGGGAGACCCAGTACTTC. This gives the protein CSASLVGLAGGRRETQYF.

The V call is TRBV6-5, the J call TRBJ2-3, with 8 bases identical to TRBD1. The CDR3 is 15 residues long. CDR1 MNHEY and CDR2 SVGAGI come from the germline V gene. V was pared by 4 bases and J by 5 bases, with 8 bases of the junction left unmatched. The CDR3 DNA reads as TGTGCCAGCAGTTTTCAGGGGGCGCTGGGAGATACGCAGTATTTT. Amino acids: CASSFQGALGDTQYF.

The rearrangement joins TRBV11-2 to TRBJ2-2; 10 nucleotides match TRBD2. V trimming: 0 bases; J trimming: 1 base; junction bases outside the gene matches: 2. Per germline, CDR1 SGHAT and CDR2 FQNNGV. The CDR3 totals 17 residues. The CDR3 sequence: CASSLESSGGNTGELFF. DNA for the CDR3: TGTGCCAGCAGCTTAGAGTCTAGCGGGGGGAACACCGGGGAGCTGTTTTTT.